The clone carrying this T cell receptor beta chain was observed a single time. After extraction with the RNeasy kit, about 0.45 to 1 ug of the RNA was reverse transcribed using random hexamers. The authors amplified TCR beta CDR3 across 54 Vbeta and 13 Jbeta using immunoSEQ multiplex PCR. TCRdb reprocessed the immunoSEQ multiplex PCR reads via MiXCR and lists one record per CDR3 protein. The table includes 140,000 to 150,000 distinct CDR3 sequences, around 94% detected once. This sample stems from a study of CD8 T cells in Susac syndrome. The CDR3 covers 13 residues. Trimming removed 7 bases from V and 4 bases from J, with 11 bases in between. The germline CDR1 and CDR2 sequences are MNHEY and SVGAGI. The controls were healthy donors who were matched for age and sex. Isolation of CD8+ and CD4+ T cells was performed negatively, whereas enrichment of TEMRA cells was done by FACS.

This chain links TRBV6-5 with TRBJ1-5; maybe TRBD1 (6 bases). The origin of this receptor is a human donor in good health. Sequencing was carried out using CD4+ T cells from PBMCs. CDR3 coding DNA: TGTGCCAGCACCGAAGGACAGAATCAGCCCCAGCATTTT. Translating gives CASTEGQNQPQHF.